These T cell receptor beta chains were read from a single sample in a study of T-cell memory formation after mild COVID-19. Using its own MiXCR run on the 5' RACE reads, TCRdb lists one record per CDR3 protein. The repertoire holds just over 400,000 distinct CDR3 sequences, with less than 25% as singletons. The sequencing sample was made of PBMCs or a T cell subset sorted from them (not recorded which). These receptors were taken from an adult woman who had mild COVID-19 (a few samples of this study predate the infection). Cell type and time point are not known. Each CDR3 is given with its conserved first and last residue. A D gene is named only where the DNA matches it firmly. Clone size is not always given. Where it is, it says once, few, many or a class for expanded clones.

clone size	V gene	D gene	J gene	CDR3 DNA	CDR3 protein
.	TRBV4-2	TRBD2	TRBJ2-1	TGTGCCAGCAGCCAGGGGACTAGCGGGAGTTTTTATGAGCAGTTCTTC	CASSQGTSGSFYEQFF
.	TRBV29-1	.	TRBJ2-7	TGCAGCGTTGATATTTATAACAGGGAGTACTTC	CSVDIYNREYF
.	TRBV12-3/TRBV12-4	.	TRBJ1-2	TGTGCCAGCAGTTTGGCGGGGGCGCCTGGCTACACCTTC	CASSLAGAPGYTF
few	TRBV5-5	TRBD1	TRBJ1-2	TGTGCCAGCAGGTCCGGGACAGGTGCCAACTATGGCTACACCTTC	CASRSGTGANYGYTF
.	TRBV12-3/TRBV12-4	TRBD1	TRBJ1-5	TGTGCCAGCAGTTTGGCAGGACAGGGGTCCCAGCCCCAGCATTTT	CASSLAGQGSQPQHF
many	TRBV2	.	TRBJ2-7	TGTGCCAGTAGCGGCTACGAGCAGTACTTC	CASSGYEQYF
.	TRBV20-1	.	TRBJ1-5	TGCAGTGCTGAAACAGGGTATAGCAATCAGCCCCAGCATTTT	CSAETGYSNQPQHF
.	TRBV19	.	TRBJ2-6	TGTGCCAGTAAAGAGACCTCTGGGGCCAACGTCCTGACTTTC	CASKETSGANVLTF
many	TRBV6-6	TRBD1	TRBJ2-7	TGTGCCAGCAGCGGGACAGCCTACGAGCAGTACTTC	CASSGTAYEQYF
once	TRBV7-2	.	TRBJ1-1	TGTGCCAGCAGCTTATCGGCCTTGAACACTGAAGCTTTCTTT	CASSLSALNTEAFF
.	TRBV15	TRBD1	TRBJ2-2	TGTGCCACCATAGTTTCGGACAGGGTTGACACCGGGGAGCTGTTTTTT	CATIVSDRVDTGELFF
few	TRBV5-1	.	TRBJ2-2	TGCGCCAGCAGCTCCGGACCAGGGGACGGGGTCGGGGAGCTGTTTTTT	CASSSGPGDGVGELFF
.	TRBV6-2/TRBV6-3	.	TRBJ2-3	TGTGCCAGCAGTCCCGACCGTGGAGATACGCAGTATTTT	CASSPDRGDTQYF
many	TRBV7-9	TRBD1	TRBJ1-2	TGTGCCAGCAGCTCTCACAGGGGGCGTAACTATGGCTACACCTTC	CASSSHRGRNYGYTF
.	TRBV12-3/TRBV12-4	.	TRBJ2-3	TGTGCCAGCACCCTAGGCCGGGGGACCTACACAGATACGCAGTATTTT	CASTLGRGTYTDTQYF
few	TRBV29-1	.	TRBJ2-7	TGCAGCGCCCGGGACTACGAGCAGTACTTC	CSARDYEQYF
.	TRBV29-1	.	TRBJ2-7	TGCAGCGTCGAAGGGGGGACCTACGAGCAGTACTTC	CSVEGGTYEQYF